The 29 T cell receptor beta chains presented below share a single source sample, sequenced in a study of shared clonotypes between healthy human individuals. The method was immunoSEQ multiplex PCR; TCRdb's version includes in-frame clones alone and lacks a portion of them. The sample lists around 1,900,000 clones, about 93% occurring once. Naive-designated CD8 cells lacked CD45RO, were positively enriched for CCR7, and omitted terminally differentiated effector memory CD45RA+ cells. Input material: naive CD8+ T cells from PBMCs. These receptors originate from a man in his late teens or twenties in good health. Some clones in this sample may be carry-over from other donors' samples.

The V and J genes are TRBV5-4 and TRBJ1-4; 9 bases are a match to TRBD1. V shed 0 bases, J shed 6 bases, and the junction held 3 bases outside the gene matches. The CDR3 has 15 amino acids. The germline V gene encodes CDR1 SGHNT and CDR2 YYREEE (reference sequence). Written as DNA, the CDR3 is TGTGCCAGCAGCTTGGGGACAGGGGATTATGAAAAACTGTTTTTT. This gives the protein CASSLGTGDYEKLFF.

CDR3: CASSYPSAKGYEQYF. Here the CDR3 DNA reads TGTGCCAGCAGCTACCCTAGCGCTAAGGGCTACGAGCAGTACTTC. This chain uses TRBV7-2 with TRBJ2-7, with D maybe TRBD2 (6 bases). V shed 4 bases and J shed 3 bases, with 16 bases lying between them. Germline V gene lookup returns CDR1 SGHTA and CDR2 FQGNSA. This CDR3 comprises 15 residues.

The chain joins TRBV7-9 to TRBJ2-7; D may be TRBD1 or TRBD2 (5 bases each). Germline CDR1 SEHNR, CDR2 FQNEAQ (reference sequence). The CDR3 is 14 residues long. Trimming pared 3 bases from V and 3 bases from J, leaving 12 bases between. The CDR3 DNA reads TGTGCCAGCAGCTTGGTTGGGACCAACTACGAGCAGTACTTC. Protein sequence: CASSLVGTNYEQYF.

The chain links TRBV27 to TRBJ2-5; no clear D gene. CDR3 length equals 15 residues. V dropped 1 base and J dropped 0 bases, with 9 bases sitting between them. Germline V gene sequence: CDR1 MNHEY, CDR2 SMNVEV (reference sequence). The CDR3 spells CASSLYLGHQETQYF. CDR3 bases: TGTGCCAGCAGTTTATACCTCGGACACCAAGAGACCCAGTACTTC.

This chain connects TRBV10-3 to TRBJ2-2, with 13 positions matching TRBD2. The CDR3 consists of 19 residues. Germline CDR1 ENHRY, CDR2 SYGVKD. With 2 bases clipped from V and 0 bases from J, the junction kept 6 bases outside the gene matches. In DNA, the CDR3 is TGTGCCATCAGTGAGGGACTAGCGGGAGAGAGTACGAACACCGGGGAGCTGTTTTTT. Translation: CAISEGLAGESTNTGELFF.

The chain recombines TRBV5-6 with TRBJ2-3; TRBD2 matches 12 bases. Germline trimming cut 3 bases from V and 4 bases from J; bases unmatched to any gene: 6. This CDR3 contains 16 residues. Germline CDR1 and CDR2: SGHDT and YYEEEE. DNA for the CDR3: TGTGCCAGCAGCTGGGAGACTAGCGGGAGTGCAGATACGCAGTATTTT. Protein product: CASSWETSGSADTQYF. The variable domain in full, completed from reference TRBV5-6 and TRBJ2-3, reads DAGVTQSPTHLIKTRGQQVTLRCSPKSGHDTVSWYQQALGQGPQFIFQYYEEEERQRGNFPDRFSGHQFPNYSSELNVNALLLGDSALYLCASSWETSGSADTQYFGPGTRLTVL.

The chain joins TRBV4-1 to TRBJ1-1; maybe TRBD1 (5 bases). Germline V gives CDR1 MGHRA, CDR2 YSYEKL. CDR3 length: 15 amino acids. Trimming removed 4 bases from V and 6 bases from J, with 18 bases in between. The CDR3 DNA reads TGCGCCAGCAGCCTCACGGCGGGGGTGGTGTCTGAAGCTTTCTTT. Residues: CASSLTAGVVSEAFF.

The V and J genes are TRBV27 and TRBJ1-3, with D perhaps matching TRBD1 (6 bases). The V and J ends lost 7 bases and 0 bases respectively, with 22 bases between them. The CDR3 contains 18 residues. Germline assignment: CDR1 MNHEY and CDR2 SMNVEV (reference sequence). In nucleotides, the CDR3 is TGTGCCAGCACCGCGAGGTCGGGTCCGGGGGCCTCTGGAAACACCATATATTTT. This sequence encodes CASTARSGPGASGNTIYF.

J is TRBJ2-7 and V is TRBV2; no reliable D call. CDR3 length equals 11 residues. V shed 6 bases and J shed 2 bases, with 5 bases lying between them. CDR1 is SNHLY and CDR2 is FYNNEI in the germline V gene. CDR3: CASRLAYEQYF. The CDR3, as DNA: TGTGCCAGCAGACTGGCCTACGAGCAGTACTTC.

This clone appeared once. This specimen includes other DNA sequences encoding the same CDR3. The V call is TRBV5-6, the J call TRBJ2-7; D remains unclear. The CDR3 is 12 residues long. Trimming cost V 0 bases and J 3 bases, with 4 bases left between them. Germline CDR1 is SGHDT and CDR2 is YYEEEE. CDR3 in DNA: TGTGCCAGCAGCTTGGAAAGCTACGAGCAGTACTTC. Protein: CASSLESYEQYF. The whole variable domain, filled in from reference TRBV5-6 and TRBJ2-7, reads DAGVTQSPTHLIKTRGQQVTLRCSPKSGHDTVSWYQQALGQGPQFIFQYYEEEERQRGNFPDRFSGHQFPNYSSELNVNALLLGDSALYLCASSLESYEQYFGPGTRLTVT.

The chain carries TRBV19 and TRBJ2-1; D might be TRBD1 (6 bases). Germline-derived CDR1 and CDR2 are LNHDA and SQIVND (reference sequence). V shed 8 bases and J shed 1 base, with 12 bases lying between them. This CDR3 comprises 14 residues. In nucleotides, the CDR3 is TGTGCCAGTGGCAACAGGGCGTCCTACAATGAGCAGTTCTTC. It encodes CASGNRASYNEQFF.

With regard to this clone: This sample includes further DNA sequences coding for the same CDR3. The J gene is TRBJ2-5, the V gene TRBV11-2; 12 bases agree with TRBD2. The V segment lost 1 base and the J segment 5 bases; nucleotides outside the gene matches: 2. CDR1 SGHAT and CDR2 FQNNGV come from the germline V gene. The CDR3 consists of 15 residues. The CDR3 bases are TGTGCCAGCAGCTTAGGTCTAGCGGGAGGGGAGACCCAGTACTTC. As protein: CASSLGLAGGETQYF. Full variable domain (outside the CDR3, taken from reference TRBV11-2 and TRBJ2-5): EAGVAQSPRYKIIEKRQSVAFWCNPISGHATLYWYQQILGQGPKLLIQFQNNGVVDDSQLPKDRFSAERLKGVDSTLKIQPAKLEDSAVYLCASSLGLAGGETQYFGPGTRLLVL.

About this clone itself: Other DNA sequences in the sample encode the same CDR3. J is TRBJ2-1 and V is TRBV29-1; no firm D call. The CDR3 is made up of 12 amino acids. Germline V gives CDR1 SQVTM, CDR2 ANQGSEA. Trimming took 3 bases from V and 0 from J, leaving 3 bases between them. DNA for the CDR3: TGCAGCGTTGAGTACTCCTACAATGAGCAGTTCTTC. Protein product: CSVEYSYNEQFF.

This clone was seen only once. The chain employs TRBV28 and TRBJ2-7; the D is unclear. The V and J ends lost 9 bases and 2 bases respectively, with 14 bases between them. Germline V gene data show CDR1 as MDHEN and CDR2 as SYDVKM. The CDR3 sequence is 13 residues long. CDR3 residues: CASRTGPPYEQYF. CDR3 nucleotides: TGTGCCAGTCGTACCGGGCCCCCCTACGAGCAGTACTTC. Complete variable domain (other parts from reference TRBV28 and TRBJ2-7): DVKVTQSSRYLVKRTGEKVFLECVQDMDHENMFWYRQDPGLGLRLIYFSYDVKMKEKGDIPEGYSVSREKKERFSLILESASTNQTSMYLCASRTGPPYEQYFGPGTRLTVT.

The CDR3 DNA reads TGTGCCAGCAGCTCCCTAGCGGGAGGAGATACGCAGTATTTT. As protein: CASSSLAGGDTQYF. The chain is built from TRBV7-2 and TRBJ2-3; 11 bases map to TRBD2. There are 14 residues in the CDR3. After removal of 4 bases from V and 5 bases from J, the junction contained 2 bases not matched to a gene. The V gene's germline CDR1 is SGHTA and CDR2 FQGNSA. Together with reference TRBV7-2 and TRBJ2-3, the CDR3 gives the full variable domain: GAGVSQSPSNKVTEKGKDVELRCDPISGHTALYWYRQSLGQGLEFLIYFQGNSAPDKSGLPSDRFSAERTGGSVSTLTIQRTQQEDSAVYLCASSSLAGGDTQYFGPGTRLTVL.

The chain couples TRBV7-9 to TRBJ2-7, with 9 bases that match TRBD2. The CDR3 extends over 15 amino acids. Germline CDR1 is SEHNR and CDR2 is FQNEAQ (reference sequence). V lost 4 bases to trimming and J lost 0 bases; unmatched junction nucleotides: 4. The CDR3 DNA follows: TGTGCCAGCAGCTGGAGCGGGAGGCGCTCCTACGAGCAGTACTTC. Translated: CASSWSGRRSYEQYF. The full variable domain, rest sourced from reference TRBV7-9 and TRBJ2-7, is DTGVSQNPRHKITKRGQNVTFRCDPISEHNRLYWYRQTLGQGPEFLTYFQNEAQLEKSRLLSDRFSAERPKGSFSTLEIQRTEQGDSAMYLCASSWSGRRSYEQYFGPGTRLTVT.

This chain links TRBV4-1 with TRBJ2-7; a weak D match, TRBD2 (5 bases). V dropped 0 bases and J dropped 2 bases, with 8 bases sitting between them. This CDR3 is built from 14 residues. Germline CDR1 and CDR2: MGHRA and YSYEKL. The CDR3 bases are TGCGCCAGCAGCCAAGAAGCGGCCCCCTACGAGCAGTACTTC. Protein: CASSQEAAPYEQYF.

This clone was observed a single time. This chain links TRBV30 with TRBJ1-1; no clear D. The CDR3 totals 10 residues. Germline V gene data show CDR1 as GTSNPN and CDR2 as SVGIG (reference sequence). Deletions cut 4 bases from V and 12 bases from J, with 12 bases between. The CDR3: CAWMGPLTFF. For the CDR3, the DNA is TGTGCCTGGATGGGTCCATTGACTTTCTTT.

The genes are TRBV5-1 and TRBJ1-1, with a tentative D call TRBD1 (6 bases). Germline V gene sequence: CDR1 SGHRS, CDR2 YFSETQ. V shed 2 bases and J shed 11 bases, with 13 bases lying between them. CDR3 length: 12 amino acids. CDR3 nucleotide sequence: TGCGCCAGCAGCTTCGGGGGGCTGGGGGCTTTCTTT. Translating it yields CASSFGGLGAFF. Together with reference TRBV5-1 and TRBJ1-1, the CDR3 gives the full variable domain: KAGVTQTPRYLIKTRGQQVTLSCSPISGHRSVSWYQQTPGQGLQFLFEYFSETQRNKGNFPGRFSGRQFSNSRSEMNVSTLELGDSALYLCASSFGGLGAFFGQGTRLTVV.

This chain uses TRBV6-1 with TRBJ2-7; 10 bases agree with TRBD1. With V trimmed by 6 bases and J by 3 bases, 5 bases remained unmatched. This CDR3 region has 14 residues. The germline V gene encodes CDR1 MNHNS and CDR2 SASEGT. The CDR3 sequence: CASRPGQGYYEQYF. Written as DNA, the CDR3 is TGTGCCAGCAGGCCGGGACAGGGGTACTACGAGCAGTACTTC.

For this clone: In the same sample, other DNA sequences code for this CDR3. The chain links TRBV27 to TRBJ2-7; D gene ambiguous. CDR1 is MNHEY, CDR2 SMNVEV, per germline (reference sequence). Deletions cut 3 bases from V and 1 base from J, with 7 bases between. The CDR3 runs to 13 residues. CDR3 sequence: CASSFGASYEQYF. DNA for the CDR3: TGTGCCAGCAGTTTCGGAGCGTCCTACGAGCAGTACTTC.

J is TRBJ1-2 and V is TRBV4-2, with 9 bases identical to TRBD1. Trimming removed 1 base from V and 8 bases from J; junction bases left unmatched: 11. This CDR3 region has 16 residues. Germline-derived CDR1 and CDR2 are LGHNA and YNFKEQ. CDR3 in amino acids: CASSQGYQDRGGGYTF. CDR3 nucleotides: TGTGCCAGCAGCCAAGGCTACCAGGACAGGGGTGGAGGCTACACCTTC.

The chain joins TRBV7-6 to TRBJ2-7; a weak D match, TRBD2 (6 bases). This CDR3 is built from 16 residues. V shed 0 bases and J shed 2 bases, with 14 bases lying between them. Germline loops: CDR1 SGHVS, CDR2 FNYEAQ. Here the CDR3 reads CASSLAGGPFTYEQYF. The DNA for the CDR3 is TGTGCCAGCAGCTTAGCGGGGGGTCCCTTTACCTACGAGCAGTACTTC.

V gene TRBV30 combines with J gene TRBJ2-3; TRBD2 matches 8 bases. V trimming: 3 bases; J trimming: 3 bases; junction bases outside the gene matches: 8. The CDR3 sequence is 15 residues long. In germline, CDR1 is GTSNPN, CDR2 SVGIG (reference sequence). The CDR3: CAWRTGTRATDTQYF. For the CDR3, the DNA is TGTGCCTGGAGGACCGGGACTAGAGCTACAGATACGCAGTATTTT.

V gene TRBV5-1 combines with J gene TRBJ2-3; tentatively, D is TRBD2 (5 bases). This CDR3 is built from 14 residues. The ends were cut back, 0 bases at V and 7 bases at J, with 12 bases in the middle. CDR1 and CDR2 from the germline V gene are SGHRS and YFSETQ. The CDR3 bases are TGCGCCAGCAGCTTGGATTCAGGACTGAATACGCAGTATTTT. Protein product: CASSLDSGLNTQYF.

The V gene is TRBV7-8, the J gene TRBJ2-7; weak D call: TRBD1 (6 bases). The CDR3 spans 15 residues. Germline V gene lookup returns CDR1 SGHVS and CDR2 FQNEAQ. The ends were cut back, 2 bases at V and 7 bases at J, with 18 bases in the middle. In DNA form, the CDR3 reads TGTGCCAGCAGCTTAATGAGGACAGCGGTAGGAGAGCAGTACTTC. This encodes CASSLMRTAVGEQYF. Based on the CDR3 plus reference TRBV7-8 and TRBJ2-7, the full variable domain is GAGVSQSPRYKVAKRGQDVALRCDPISGHVSLFWYQQALGQGPEFLTYFQNEAQLDKSGLPSDRFFAERPEGSVSTLKIQRTQQEDSAVYLCASSLMRTAVGEQYFGPGTRLTVT.

The chain recombines TRBV4-3 with TRBJ1-1; 9 nucleotides line up with TRBD1. V shed 0 bases and J 1 base; nucleotides not matched to a gene: 6. The CDR3 loop spans 17 amino acids. Germline V CDR1 and CDR2: LGHNA, YSLEER. Written as DNA, the CDR3 is TGCGCCAGCAGCCAAGATCGGCTGACAGGGGGGAACACTGAAGCTTTCTTT. It codes for CASSQDRLTGGNTEAFF.

V usage is TRBV11-2 and J usage is TRBJ2-5; TRBD1 or TRBD2 may be the D gene (5 bases each). Germline V lookup: CDR1 SGHAT, CDR2 FQNNGV. CDR3 length equals 14 residues. V was trimmed by 5 bases and J by 11 bases, leaving 21 bases between them. The chain's CDR3 is CASSPTGRDGEQYF. CDR3 DNA sequence: TGTGCCAGCAGCCCCACGGGACGAGACGGGGAGCAGTACTTC.

The chain is built from TRBV28 and TRBJ2-1; 9 bases line up with TRBD1. Germline V lookup: CDR1 MDHEN, CDR2 SYDVKM. The ends lost 6 bases at V and 4 bases at J; junction bases unmatched: 10. This CDR3 has 16 residues. This CDR3 reads CASRGIGQGTYNEQFF. CDR3 nucleotides: TGTGCCAGCAGAGGAATAGGACAGGGGACTTACAATGAGCAGTTCTTC.